A selection of T cell receptor beta chains follows, all from one sample in a study of shared clonotypes between healthy human individuals. Repertoires were generated with immunoSEQ multiplex PCR, while TCRdb's copy carries only in-frame clones and drops some. The data hold almost 700,000 clones, with under 95% observed a single time. Sequencing was performed on naive CD8+ T cells sorted from blood. These receptors all come from a man younger than 40 in good health. Both conserved end residues are part of each CDR3. D genes are given only for firm matches.

d_call | v_call | cdr3_aa
TRBD2 | TRBV6-6 | CASSYSTLAGYEQYF
NA | TRBV9 | CASSVESGGNQPQHF
TRBD2 | TRBV7-9 | CASRLAGTHQSETQYF
TRBD1 | TRBV5-6 | CASSPRQGESYGYTF
TRBD1 | TRBV7-9 | CASSSLGQGVETQYF
NA | TRBV27 | CASSSGVNTGELFF
NA | TRBV28 | CASNQPGPPSTDTQYF
TRBD2 | TRBV27 | CASSPYQVSGGSYEQYF
TRBD1 | TRBV19 | CASSVDRGLPYGYTF
NA | TRBV15 | CATSSGGWGYTF
NA | TRBV28 | CASMGSREPYGYTF
TRBD2 | TRBV5-1 | CASSSGDTAGARETQYF
NA | TRBV4-3 | CASSQEVGTSGNTIYF
NA | TRBV7-9 | CASSPADYHTQYF
NA | TRBV7-2 | CASSYYLSYEQYF
TRBD2 | TRBV5-4 | CASSPRLAGVAGELFF
NA | TRBV11-2 | CASSLGQSANEKLFF
TRBD2 | TRBV6-1 | CSSTPGLALYEQYF
NA | TRBV7-6 | CASSLVAGGTTGELFF
NA | TRBV4-3 | CASSPGPKDTEAFF
TRBD2 | TRBV27 | CATSVGEGSYNEQFF
NA | TRBV9 | CASQAAADTQYF
NA | TRBV4-3 | CASSQDRVGYEQYF
TRBD2 | TRBV2 | CASSIYSGNYEQYF
NA | TRBV5-1 | CASSTEGQISGNTIYF
NA | TRBV5-1 | CASRFATGPGANVLTF
TRBD2 | TRBV7-8 | CASSSGLAGVIGTDTQYF
NA | TRBV28 | CASSLWTDKANTEAFF
NA | TRBV10-2 | CASREVGQETQYF
TRBD1 | TRBV19 | CASSPRQGGANTGELFF
TRBD1 | TRBV27 | CASSSDRGGTEAFF
NA | TRBV14 | CASSQSDGYEQYF
NA | TRBV4-3 | CASSQDLPGAYGYTF
NA | TRBV5-5 | CASSPPGTGELFF
NA | TRBV7-9 | CASSLVDSRPGNTIYF
TRBD2 | TRBV15 | CATSIWDGGTYEQYF
NA | TRBV7-8 | CASSQRRWPSYEQYF
NA | TRBV27 | CASSFYPGVTGELFF
NA | TRBV4-3 | CASSQDGRGIDEQFF
NA | TRBV6-1 | CASRGGLSEKLFF
NA | TRBV6-1 | CASRTLGAYNYGYTF
TRBD1 | TRBV7-9 | CASSLGDRGSPLHF
NA | TRBV4-1 | CASSQVGGNEQFF
TRBD2 | TRBV28 | CASFKTSGRYEQYF
NA | TRBV7-3 | CASSPSRGTYNEQFF
TRBD1 | TRBV4-1 | CASSQDPGGSYNEQFF
NA | TRBV30 | CAWKGSGELFF
NA | TRBV29-1 | CSVEDRGGREDEQFF
NA | TRBV7-9 | CASSSPWNEQFF
TRBD2 | TRBV4-1 | CASSQAGGEGSYNEQFF
NA | TRBV6-6 | CASSYFGGTSNQPQHF
TRBD1 | TRBV10-3 | CAISGGDRIDEQYF
NA | TRBV29-1 | CSVDPDYGYTF
NA | TRBV11-2 | CASSSSGTPGEQYF